The 10 T cell receptor beta chains below were found in one sample sequenced in a study of somatic mutations in cytotoxic T cells in rheumatoid arthritis (dated by TCRdb to about 2017). Library preparation used the immunoSEQ multiplex PCR assay. In TCRdb, the immuneACCESS table is reduced to in-frame sequences with V and J assigned. These tables do not hold every clone; where another copy was compared, an unresolved V gene accounts for under half, and the others remain unexplained. The sample includes approximately 17,000 clones, with about four fifths observed a single time. Roughly 15% of the sample rests with the top ten. The sequencing sample was made of CD8+ T cells sorted from blood. These receptor sequences come from an adult with rheumatoid arthritis.

V gene TRBV2 combines with J gene TRBJ1-5; no reliable D call. V lost 5 bases, J lost 2 bases, and 10 bases lay in between. Per germline, CDR1 SNHLY and CDR2 FYNNEI. This CDR3 comprises 14 residues. For the CDR3, the DNA is TGTGCCAGCAGTTCCCCCCAGGGCAATCAGCCCCAGCATTTT. It yields the protein CASSSPQGNQPQHF.

The chain carries TRBV5-6 and TRBJ1-2, with 8 bases that match TRBD1. Unmatched junction bases numbered 3, after V lost 0 bases and J lost 5 bases. This CDR3 comprises 14 residues. Looked up from germline, CDR1 is SGHDT and CDR2 is YYEEEE. CDR3 DNA sequence: TGTGCCAGCAGCTTGGGGGACAGGATTTATGGCTACACCTTC. Its protein product is CASSLGDRIYGYTF. The full variable domain, rest sourced from reference TRBV5-6 and TRBJ1-2, is DAGVTQSPTHLIKTRGQQVTLRCSPKSGHDTVSWYQQALGQGPQFIFQYYEEEERQRGNFPDRFSGHQFPNYSSELNVNALLLGDSALYLCASSLGDRIYGYTFGSGTRLTVV.

This chain connects TRBV11-2 to TRBJ1-5; no definite D call. Trimming cost V 5 bases and J 0 bases, with 8 bases left between them. CDR1 is SGHAT, CDR2 FQNNGV, per germline. This CDR3 spans 14 amino acids. CDR3 region: CASSTDSSNQPQHF. The CDR3 nucleotides read TGTGCCAGCAGCACCGATTCTAGCAATCAGCCCCAGCATTTT.

This chain joins TRBV5-1 and TRBJ1-1; D is ambiguous. CDR3 length: 15 residues. Between the trimmed V and J ends, which lost 4 bases and 0 bases, there was a span of 13 bases. Germline CDR1 and CDR2: SGHRS and YFSETQ. The CDR3 nucleotides read TGCGCCAGCAGCCGGGTGCGGGCAATGAACACTGAAGCTTTCTTT. Translating it yields CASSRVRAMNTEAFF.

J is TRBJ2-3 and V is TRBV5-1, with D possibly being TRBD1 or TRBD2 (5 bases each). With 2 bases removed from V and 0 bases from J, the gap between germline ends came to 10 bases. CDR1 and CDR2 (germline): SGHRS, YFSETQ. The CDR3 loop spans 15 amino acids. CDR3 loop: CASSFGDPSTDTQYF. The DNA of the CDR3 is TGCGCCAGCAGCTTTGGGGACCCTAGCACAGATACGCAGTATTTT.

This sequence joins TRBV5-4 and TRBJ2-7; 11 positions match TRBD1. The germline V gene encodes CDR1 SGHNT and CDR2 YYREEE (reference sequence). The CDR3 is 14 residues long. V lost 4 bases, J lost 4 bases, and 4 bases stayed unmatched. CDR3 DNA: TGTGCCAGCAGCCCGGGACAGGGGGGGTACGAGCAGTACTTC. The encoded protein is CASSPGQGGYEQYF.

The rearrangement uses TRBV5-1 and TRBJ2-5; TRBD2 matches 14 bases. This CDR3 spans 16 amino acids. Germline V CDR1 and CDR2: SGHRS, YFSETQ. Trimming cost V 4 bases and J 1 base; bases outside gene matches: 3. The CDR3 loop reads CASSQGLAGVQETQYF. Here the CDR3 DNA reads TGCGCCAGCAGCCAGGGACTAGCGGGGGTCCAAGAGACCCAGTACTTC.

As concerns this clone: The same CDR3 also results from other DNA sequences found in this sample. The genes are TRBV5-4 and TRBJ1-5; no clear D. The V and J ends lost 0 bases and 3 bases respectively, with 7 bases between them. Germline lookup yields CDR1 SGHNT and CDR2 YYREEE (reference sequence). CDR3 size: 14 residues. CDR3 sequence reads: CASSLGGSNQPQHF. The CDR3 nucleotides read TGTGCCAGCAGCTTGGGAGGATCCAATCAGCCCCAGCATTTT.

This clone was seen only a few times. V is TRBV5-1 and J is TRBJ2-3; a weak D match, TRBD1 (5 bases). Looked up from germline, CDR1 is SGHRS and CDR2 is YFSETQ. V lost 4 bases and J lost 6, with 9 bases in between. The CDR3 totals 12 residues. Here the CDR3 reads CASSLGADTQYF. The CDR3 nucleotides are TGCGCCAGCAGCCTTGGGGCTGATACGCAGTATTTT.

The chain joins TRBV6-5 to TRBJ1-1; D may be TRBD1 (5 bases). This CDR3 has 16 residues. Germline V gene data show CDR1 as MNHEY and CDR2 as SVGAGI. V was clipped by 4 bases and J by 1 base, with 16 bases between them. As DNA, the CDR3 is TGTGCCAGCAGTTCATCCTGGAAGGGGAGGAACACTGAAGCTTTCTTT. Amino acid sequence: CASSSSWKGRNTEAFF.